The present T cell receptor (beta chain) was sequenced within a study of blood T cell repertoires in COVID-19. CDR1 and CDR2 from the germline V gene are SGHDT and YYEEEE. V lost 0 bases and J lost 8, with 14 bases in between. This CDR3 has 14 residues. Sequencing used immunoSEQ multiplex PCR; TCRdb keeps in-frame clones, though not all of them. The top ten clones hold 22% of a sample with 73,000 or so clones, roughly 80% of them seen once. The sequence derives from a man between 60 and 75 years old with acute or convalescent COVID-19. The chain combines TRBV5-6 with TRBJ1-2; D is undetermined. Sequencing input: peripheral blood. This CDR3 reads CASSLGRAGSGYTF. As DNA, the CDR3 is TGTGCCAGCAGCTTGGGGAGGGCCGGCTCCGGCTACACCTTC.